Each of the 31 T cell receptor beta chains below was sequenced from the same sample in a study of regulatory T cells in long-lasting Graves disease. Described time point: newly diagnosed GD, antithyroid drugs for less than 3 months. The TCR library used RNA extracted from PBMCs. Arm-PCR of CDR3 regions and iRepertoire HTBI primers were used to build TCR beta libraries. TCRdb re-called the multiplex PCR reads with MiXCR, one entry per CDR3 protein. This table has more than 300,000 distinct CDR3 sequences, 10% to 15% appearing once. Separately, the same data were catalogued under a study of T cells in Graves' hyperthyroidism and ophthalmopathy.

Here the sequenced sample was peripheral blood mononuclear cells (PBMCs), taken at new diagnosis, from a patient treated with antithyroid drugs. The receptors here all came from a young woman with Graves disease.

This clonotype appeared many times. The chain is built from TRBV11-2 and TRBJ2-3; D gene unclear. The CDR3 consists of 15 residues. Germline V gene data show CDR1 as SGHAT and CDR2 as FQNNGV. The V end was cut by 5 bases, the J end by 2 bases, with 14 bases between. The CDR3 DNA reads TGTGCCAGCAGCCCCAGACCCGTGGTCACAGATACGCAGTATTTT. Its translation: CASSPRPVVTDTQYF.

This clonotype has ten or more counts. The chain is built from TRBV7-9 and TRBJ1-1; D uncertain. Germline loops: CDR1 SEHNR, CDR2 FQNEAQ (reference sequence). CDR3 length: 13 amino acids. The V end was cut by 3 bases, the J end by 10 bases, with 15 bases between. The DNA of the CDR3 is TGTGCCAGCAGCTTGGCTTTTATACTTGGAGCTTTCTTT. It is translated as CASSLAFILGAFF.

J is TRBJ1-6 and V is TRBV6-1; 7 bases are shared with TRBD1. The V gene's germline CDR1 is MNHNS and CDR2 SASEGT. Trimming removed 8 bases from V and 8 bases from J; junction bases left unmatched: 9. The CDR3 spans 14 residues. The CDR3 DNA follows: TGTGCCAGCGGGAGGACAGGTGATCATTCACCCCTCCACTTT. Translated, it gives CASGRTGDHSPLHF.

The sample holds a few counts of this clonotype. A much more abundant neighbour one base away suggests this may be a read error. This chain connects TRBV9 to TRBJ1-2; a weak D match, TRBD1 (6 bases). Trimming took off 1 base at V and 3 bases at J, with 7 bases between the two ends. Germline loops: CDR1 SGDLS, CDR2 YYNGEE. This CDR3 has 13 amino acids. The CDR3 loop reads CASSVSGDYGYTF. CDR3 bases: TGTGCCAGCAGCGTATCAGGGGACTATGGCTACACCTTC. The full variable domain, rest sourced from reference TRBV9 and TRBJ1-2, is DSGVTQTPKHLITATGQRVTLRCSPRSGDLSVYWYQQSLDQGLQFLIQYYNGEERAKGNILERFSAQQFPDLHSELNLSSLELGDSALYFCASSVSGDYGYTFGSGTRLTVV.

This clonotype was picked up many times. This rearrangement joins TRBV7-9 to TRBJ1-1; unclear D gene. Between the trimmed V and J ends, which lost 0 bases and 8 bases, there was a span of 7 bases. The germline V gene has CDR1 SEHNR and CDR2 FQNEAQ (reference sequence). This CDR3 is built from 12 residues. The CDR3, as DNA: TGTGCCAGCAGCTTAGCCGGAGTGGAAGCTTTCTTT. Translating gives CASSLAGVEAFF.

At least ten counts were recorded for this clonotype. The chain recombines TRBV12-3 or TRBV12-4 with TRBJ1-1; D gene unclear. V was shortened by 4 bases and J by 1 base, with 10 bases between the two germline ends. The CDR3 spans 14 residues. Here the CDR3 reads CASSSLLRNTEAFF. DNA for the CDR3: TGTGCCAGCAGTTCTCTGCTTCGGAACACTGAAGCTTTCTTT.

The sample holds many counts of this clonotype. The chain couples TRBV6-9 to TRBJ1-1; no clear D gene. Per germline, CDR1 MNHGY and CDR2 SVAAGI. The ends were cut back, 3 bases at V and 4 bases at J, with 12 bases in the middle. This CDR3 comprises 14 residues. The CDR3 region is CASSYSPGGTEAFF. DNA for the CDR3: TGTGCCAGCAGTTACTCCCCGGGCGGCACTGAAGCTTTCTTT.

This clonotype was seen just once. This could be a read error, since a much larger clone is one nucleotide away. The genes are TRBV5-1 and TRBJ2-7; D not resolved. V was clipped by 3 bases and J by 6 bases, with 13 bases between them. From germline, CDR1 is SGHRS and CDR2 YFSETQ. CDR3 length equals 13 residues. CDR3 nucleotides: TGCGCCAGCAGCTCCTTAATAGGGCTCGAGCAGTACTTC. Translation gives CASSSLIGLEQYF. The full variable domain, rest sourced from reference TRBV5-1 and TRBJ2-7, is KAGVTQTPRYLIKTRGQQVTLSCSPISGHRSVSWYQQTPGQGLQFLFEYFSETQRNKGNFPGRFSGRQFSNSRSEMNVSTLELGDSALYLCASSSLIGLEQYFGPGTRLTVT.

This clonotype was seen repeatedly, ten times or more. The chain is built from TRBV11-2 and TRBJ2-6; D is undetermined. From germline, CDR1 is SGHAT and CDR2 FQNNGV. The CDR3 has 14 amino acids. Deletions cut 5 bases from V and 4 bases from J, with 9 bases between. The CDR3 DNA reads as TGTGCCAGCAGCGCACGGTCCGGGGCCAACGTCCTGACTTTC. Its protein is CASSARSGANVLTF.

This clonotype was seen at least ten times. The chain joins TRBV30 to TRBJ2-1; no clear D. The germline V gene encodes CDR1 GTSNPN and CDR2 SVGIG (reference sequence). The CDR3 runs 14 residues. With 8 bases removed from V and 3 bases from J, the gap between germline ends came to 17 bases. CDR3 in amino acids: CASQSPNYYNEQFF. CDR3 DNA sequence: TGTGCCAGCCAGAGTCCTAACTACTACAATGAGCAGTTCTTC.

This clonotype appeared many times. This chain links TRBV10-3 with TRBJ2-1; the D gene could be TRBD1 or TRBD2 (5 bases each). Germline V gene lookup returns CDR1 ENHRY and CDR2 SYGVKD. CDR3 size: 13 residues. Deletions cut 10 bases from V and 7 bases from J, with 17 bases between. The CDR3 coding sequence is TGTGCCACCCAAAGGGACGGTCTAAATGAGCAGTTCTTC. It is translated as CATQRDGLNEQFF.

This clonotype was observed many times. This chain connects TRBV12-3 or TRBV12-4 to TRBJ2-1; D ambiguous. The CDR3 sequence is 15 residues long. V dropped 1 base and J dropped 1 base, with 8 bases sitting between them. The DNA of the CDR3 is TGTGCCAGCAGTTTAGGAGTGTTATCCTACAATGAGCAGTTCTTC. This sequence encodes CASSLGVLSYNEQFF.

Of note for this clonotype: A much larger clone differs by one base, so this may be a read error. The chain carries TRBV7-9 and TRBJ2-1, with TRBD1 matching over 8 bases. The V gene's germline CDR1 is SEHNR and CDR2 FQNEAQ (reference sequence). CDR3 length: 13 amino acids. In DNA form, the CDR3 reads TGTGCCAACAGCCCGCGACAGGGGAGGTGGCAGTTCTTC. Residues: CANSPRQGRWQFF.

This chain links TRBV28 with TRBJ2-1; a weak D match, TRBD1 (6 bases). From germline, CDR1 is MDHEN and CDR2 SYDVKM. The V and J ends lost 7 bases and 10 bases respectively, with 23 bases between them. CDR3 length: 15 amino acids. CDR3 coding DNA: TGTGCCAGCACCTATGGACAGCGGACGTCAAAAGAGCAGTTCTTC. As protein: CASTYGQRTSKEQFF.

This clonotype was counted ten times or more. This chain uses TRBV20-1 with TRBJ2-3; 14 bases fit TRBD2. The V segment lost 1 base and the J segment 0 bases; nucleotides outside the gene matches: 9. This CDR3 has 19 residues. Germline-derived CDR1 and CDR2 are DFQATT and SNEGSKA (reference sequence). The CDR3 DNA reads TGCAGTGCTAGAGTCTTGGGACTAGCGGGGGACACGAGCACAGATACGCAGTATTTT. Translated, it gives CSARVLGLAGDTSTDTQYF.

This clonotype was counted at least ten times. The V and J genes are TRBV5-1 and TRBJ1-1; 10 nucleotides match TRBD1. J lost 4 bases, V lost 0 bases, and 6 bases had no gene match. The germline gives CDR1 SGHRS, CDR2 YFSETQ. This CDR3 is built from 16 residues. This chain's CDR3 is CASSLAGGTGATEAFF. The DNA for the CDR3 is TGCGCCAGCAGCTTGGCCGGGGGGACAGGGGCCACTGAAGCTTTCTTT.

This clonotype has a count of ten or more. This chain connects TRBV2 to TRBJ2-3, with D possibly matching TRBD2 (5 bases). Germline CDR1 reads SNHLY; CDR2 reads FYNNEI. Between the trimmed V and J ends, which lost 8 bases and 0 bases, there was a span of 12 bases. The CDR3 is made up of 14 amino acids. CDR3 sequence reads: CASRPSGSTDTQYF. CDR3 DNA sequence: TGTGCCAGCCGCCCCAGCGGTAGCACAGATACGCAGTATTTT.

This clonotype was counted at least ten times. This CDR3 is CSARRDTQYF. The CDR3 DNA reads as TGCAGCGCCCGCCGGGATACGCAGTATTTT. This chain uses TRBV29-1 with TRBJ2-3, with no clear D. Germline V gene data show CDR1 as SQVTM and CDR2 as ANQGSEA. The CDR3 consists of 10 residues. V was cut by 7 bases and J by 6 bases, with 8 bases left in between.

This clonotype was recorded a few times. Here the CDR3 DNA reads TGCGCCAGCAGCCAAGATGGGGACTTAAACGAGCAGTACTTC. Amino acid sequence: CASSQDGDLNEQYF. V gene TRBV4-1 combines with J gene TRBJ2-7; TRBD2 might be the D (6 bases). The CDR3 is 14 residues long. The germline V gene encodes CDR1 MGHRA and CDR2 YSYEKL. V dropped 0 bases and J dropped 5 bases, with 11 bases sitting between them.

Ten or more counts support this clonotype. The V gene is TRBV28, the J gene TRBJ2-1, with 11 bases identical to TRBD2. CDR1 and CDR2 from the germline V gene are MDHEN and SYDVKM. The CDR3 extends over 14 amino acids. The junction had 5 bases not matched to a gene; V was cut back by 6 bases and J by 7 bases. CDR3 sequence: CASSITSGSNEQFF. The CDR3 coding sequence is TGTGCCAGCAGCATTACTAGCGGGAGTAATGAGCAGTTCTTC.

This clonotype was recorded many times. The V gene is TRBV10-3, the J gene TRBJ1-2, with D hard to call. With 8 bases removed from V and 7 bases from J, the gap between germline ends came to 5 bases. The CDR3 spans 9 residues. Germline assignment: CDR1 ENHRY and CDR2 SYGVKD. Written as DNA, the CDR3 is TGTGCCATCGTCCCTGGCTACACCTTC. It yields the protein CAIVPGYTF.

The chain couples TRBV11-2 to TRBJ2-1; tentative D call: TRBD1 (6 bases). CDR1 is SGHAT and CDR2 is FQNNGV in the germline V gene. The CDR3 has 17 amino acids. The germline V and J ends were trimmed by 3 bases and 5 bases, with 20 bases remaining between them. CDR3 loop: CASSLGLRGTQDNEQFF. The CDR3 region has the DNA TGTGCCAGCAGCTTGGGGCTGAGGGGGACCCAAGACAATGAGCAGTTCTTC. The entire variable domain, with the rest obtained from reference TRBV11-2 and TRBJ2-1, is as follows: EAGVAQSPRYKIIEKRQSVAFWCNPISGHATLYWYQQILGQGPKLLIQFQNNGVVDDSQLPKDRFSAERLKGVDSTLKIQPAKLEDSAVYLCASSLGLRGTQDNEQFFGPGTRLTVL.

This clonotype was counted many times. This chain links TRBV6-1 with TRBJ2-7; possibly TRBD2 for D (5 bases). Between the trimmed V and J ends, which lost 8 bases and 2 bases, there was a span of 13 bases. Per germline, CDR1 MNHNS and CDR2 SASEGT. This CDR3 comprises 13 residues. The CDR3 DNA follows: TGTGCCAGCGCGGGCAGGTCCCCCTACGAGCAGTACTTC. Translation gives CASAGRSPYEQYF.

This clonotype was counted only a few times. Here the CDR3 reads CASSQDGVSPQHF. CDR3 bases: TGCGCCAGCAGCCAAGACGGCGTTTCTCCCCAGCATTTT. V is TRBV4-3 and J is TRBJ1-5; D gene unclear. The CDR3 is made up of 13 amino acids. V lost 0 bases and J lost 10, with 10 bases in between. The germline CDR1 and CDR2 sequences are LGHNA and YSLEER.

This clonotype was detected a few times. This chain joins TRBV7-9 and TRBJ2-7, with D maybe TRBD1 (6 bases). CDR3 size: 13 residues. From germline, CDR1 is SEHNR and CDR2 FQNEAQ (reference sequence). The ends were cut back, 3 bases at V and 5 bases at J, with 11 bases in the middle. CDR3: CASSFSTGNEQYV. CDR3 nucleotide sequence: TGTGCCAGCAGCTTCTCGACAGGAAACGAGCAGTACGTC.

This clonotype was seen repeatedly, ten times or more. The CDR3 sequence is CASSFTPVPEDTQYF. The CDR3, as DNA: TGTGCCAGCAGCTTCACCCCGGTCCCAGAAGATACGCAGTATTTT. The rearrangement links TRBV7-3 to TRBJ2-3; D gene unclear. There are 15 residues in the CDR3. CDR1 is SGHTA, CDR2 FQGTGA, per germline. Trimming pared 3 bases from V and 5 bases from J, leaving 15 bases between. Full variable domain (outside the CDR3, taken from reference TRBV7-3 and TRBJ2-3): GAGVSQTPSNKVTEKGKYVELRCDPISGHTALYWYRQSLGQGPEFLIYFQGTGAADDSGLPNDRFFAVRPEGSVSTLKIQRTERGDSAVYLCASSFTPVPEDTQYFGPGTRLTVL.

Ten or more counts support this clonotype. The chain uses TRBV2 and TRBJ1-1; D remains unclear. CDR1 is SNHLY, CDR2 FYNNEI, per germline. Trimming left V 9 bases short and J 1 base short, with 15 bases between. This CDR3 spans 14 amino acids. CDR3 protein: CASIRTTANTEAFF. The CDR3 DNA sequence: TGTGCCAGTATCAGAACGACGGCGAACACTGAAGCTTTCTTT.

There are many counts of this clonotype. The DNA of the CDR3 is TGTGCCACCAGTGCCCAGGGAGCGGTCGAGCAGTACTTC. This encodes CATSAQGAVEQYF. The rearrangement links TRBV24-1 to TRBJ2-7; the D call may be TRBD1 or TRBD2 (5 bases each). The V and J ends lost 5 bases and 6 bases respectively, with 13 bases between them. Germline CDR1 and CDR2: KGHDR and SFDVKD. The CDR3 loop spans 13 amino acids.

This clonotype was recorded a few times. V gene TRBV27 combines with J gene TRBJ1-5; D not resolved. The CDR3 totals 13 residues. The germline V and J ends were trimmed by 7 bases and 5 bases, with 12 bases remaining between them. Germline lookup yields CDR1 MNHEY and CDR2 SMNVEV (reference sequence). CDR3 in DNA: TGTGCCAGCACATCGGGGTCAGATCAGCCCCAGCATTTT. Encoded protein: CASTSGSDQPQHF.

A few counts support this clonotype. The chain has TRBV29-1 and TRBJ2-5; 8 nucleotides align to TRBD1. The CDR3 totals 15 residues. In germline, CDR1 is SQVTM, CDR2 ANQGSEA. V dropped 5 bases and J dropped 5; count of bases not matched to a gene: 13. CDR3 sequence: CSVHARDRYRETQYF. As DNA, the CDR3 is TGCAGCGTTCACGCCCGGGACAGGTATAGGGAGACCCAGTACTTC.

V and J are TRBV10-3 and TRBJ2-3; 7 bases fit TRBD2. Losses at the gene ends were 6 bases for V and 5 bases for J; bases not matched to a gene: 5. CDR3 length: 13 amino acids. CDR1 ENHRY and CDR2 SYGVKD come from the germline V gene. Here the CDR3 DNA reads TGTGCCATCAGGAGGGAGGGGATAGATACGCAGTATTTT. Its translation is CAIRREGIDTQYF.